This T cell receptor (beta chain) was recorded in a study of T cell repertoires in cytomegalovirus infection. MiXCR was run by TCRdb on the reads, yielding one entry per CDR3 protein. The table has 360,000 or so distinct CDR3 sequences, about 32% seen once. On this clonotype itself: What it recognizes is unknown.

The CDR3 is made up of 12 amino acids. V was shortened by 11 bases and J by 10 bases, with 15 bases between the two germline ends. Germline V gives CDR1 MDHEN, CDR2 SYDVKM. The chain carries TRBV28 and TRBJ2-6; D perhaps matches TRBD1 (6 bases). The clonotype was recovered from a human donor in good health (CMV status not recorded). Some clones in this sample may be carry-over from other donors' samples. The sequences come from cultured PBMCs, collected from culture after CMV antigen stimulation. This chain's CDR3 is CAVRTAPNVLTF. CDR3 sequence (DNA): TGTGCCGTCCGGACAGCGCCAAACGTCCTGACTTTC.